The source of this TCR beta chain is a study of shared clonotypes between healthy human individuals (dated by TCRdb to between 2020 and 2021). Describing the broader study: The cohort included three men and a couple of women between 18 and 49 years of age. For each donor, three plates each were used for CD4 naive and CD4 memory, two plates were used for CD8 naive, and one plate was used for CD8 memory. To increase sequencing depth and limit assay-specific biases, different laboratories used diverse techniques to prepare libraries and sequence TCR repertoires. Per donor, leukapheresis produced somewhere between about 0.94 and 10 billion PBMCs. To estimate repertoire size and how much clonotypes are shared between individuals, the study performed deep sequencing of blood TCR repertoires from 4 to 6 healthy adults. The paper as a whole reports these results and caveats: Clonotypes shared by all four sorted-subset donors showed higher generation probabilities than non-shared clonotypes. Sampling was restricted to blood, and TCR repertoires in tissue are likely to differ from TCR repertoires in blood. Even with the large sequencing depth, rarefaction of the sorted-subset datasets indicated that sequencing was incomplete. Estimated clonotype richness was generally larger for naive than for memory subsets. Across a handful of donors, around 5% of naive CD4, around 3.3% of naive CD8, around 2.1% of memory CD4, and approximately 0.4% of memory CD8 clonotypes were shared. Because the study included a small number of donors, the genetic and exposure-history diversity represented was limited. Pairwise subsampling indicated that sequencing depth was expected to affect the degree of clonotype sharing among donors.

Between the V and J ends, shortened by 7 bases and 1 base respectively, the junction contains 11 bases. The CDR3 spans 13 residues, from the cysteine through the phenylalanine. Just the 39-base CDR3 DNA is kept, in frame starting at base 1. The germline V gene provides CDR1 SGDLS and CDR2 YYNGEE. CD8 naive samples consisted of CD45RO-negative cells that were positively selected for CCR7, yielding a CD45RA+CCR7+ population without TemRA cells. The donors were healthy, HIV-negative adults with no recently reported acute infections or vaccinations. Every donor was a Caucasian adult living in Nashville, Tennessee, USA. Blood was collected by leukapheresis, and PBMCs were isolated by Ficoll-Histopaque density gradient centrifugation and then cryopreserved in liquid nitrogen vapor phase. Purity and quantity of every magnetically sorted T cell population were checked by analytical flow cytometry. From each sorted fraction, genomic DNA was isolated and quantified by UV absorbance on a Nanodrop 2000c.

Using the deep immunoSEQ assay, multiplex PCR amplified TCR CDR3 regions from genomic DNA. Genomic DNA extracted from each cell subset was distributed evenly over all wells of several immunoSEQ 96-well plates, and each plate served as one replicate. For sorted subsets, around 0.2 ug of genomic DNA, equivalent to about 30,000 T cell genomes, went into each replicate PCR. Purified libraries were measured with a Qubit 3.0 fluorometer, size-checked on a Bioanalyzer 2100, and measured again with the KAPA Library Quantification kit. Every immunoSEQ 96-well plate was sequenced on a dedicated single-read 150-cycle Illumina NextSeq 550 flow cell. On the authors' methods: The immunoSEQ output contained only junctional sequences without quality scores, so filtering could not match that applied to full-length reads. To assign V/J genes and CDR3, sequences were annotated using PyIR, a Python wrapper for IgBLAST v1.9, with IMGT germline references. Reads were filtered out if the reads had weak V/J assignments (E-value above 1e-6), no CDR3, stop codons, out-of-frame junctions, or ambiguous translated residues. A V3J clonotype was defined by an identical inferred V gene, J gene, and CDR3 amino acid sequence. Percentage overlap between repertoires was computed as shared unique clonotypes divided by the size of the smaller repertoire. Three approaches were used to assess repertoire richness: RTK rarefaction, the Chao1 estimator, and Recon v2.1 estimates of unobserved clonotypes. Generation probabilities were computed with OLGA for all TCRbeta clonotypes obtained by the gDNA method from several donors. The source is immuneACCESS, and TCRdb retained only in-frame sequences with V and J called. Part of the clones is not carried over; for the studies checked, unresolved V genes explain less than half of this, and the remainder is unexplained. That table gives V, J and clone size, and the DNA gave D and trimming. The sample table shows some 2.1 million clones, and about 95% are seen once. The top ten clones comprise 0.85% to 1.3% of the sample.

This clone has only one observation. It has no known antigen specificity. It has no much larger one-base neighbor in the sample; base qualities were not kept. The sequence came from a young man in good health. The sequenced sample was naive CD8+ T cells sorted from blood. The cell subset or site label, as the study defines it: CD45RA+CCR7+. This chain joins TRBV9 to TRBJ1-1, with no reliable assignment of the D segment. The CDR3 here reads CASGEGGNTEAFF. DNA sequence: TGTGCCAGCGGCGAGGGTGGGAACACTGAAGCTTTCTTT.